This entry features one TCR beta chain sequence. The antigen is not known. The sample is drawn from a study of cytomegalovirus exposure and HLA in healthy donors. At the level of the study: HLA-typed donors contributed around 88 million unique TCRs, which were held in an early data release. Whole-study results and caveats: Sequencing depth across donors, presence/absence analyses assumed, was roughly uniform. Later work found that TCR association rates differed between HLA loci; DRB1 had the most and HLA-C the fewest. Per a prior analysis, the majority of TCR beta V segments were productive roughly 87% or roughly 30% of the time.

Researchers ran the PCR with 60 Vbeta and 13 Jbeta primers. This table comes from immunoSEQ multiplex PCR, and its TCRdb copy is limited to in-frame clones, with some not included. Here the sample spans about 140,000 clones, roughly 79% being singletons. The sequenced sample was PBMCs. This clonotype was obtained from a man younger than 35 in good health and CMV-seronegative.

This CDR3 reads CASSLAIAGGYTF. DNA of the CDR3: TGTGCCAGCAGCTTGGCCATTGCCGGTGGCTACACCTTC. The J gene is TRBJ1-2, the V gene TRBV5-6; no clear D. The CDR3 contains 13 residues. The V gene lost 0 bases and the J gene lost 7 bases, with 10 bases spanning the gap. Germline values: CDR1 SGHDT, CDR2 YYEEEE.